These 2 T cell receptor beta chains originate from one sample sequenced in a study of T cell responses to AZD1222 COVID-19 vaccine. Sequencing used immunoSEQ multiplex PCR; TCRdb keeps in-frame clones, though not all of them. The table lists tens of thousands of clones, 92% of them singletons. The sequencing here drew on peripheral blood, taken on day 0 of AZD1222 vaccination. These receptors were obtained from an adult in good health.

The J gene is TRBJ2-1, the V gene TRBV5-1, with 7 bases fitting TRBD2. The CDR3 spans 16 residues. V shed 3 bases and J 3 bases; nucleotides not matched to a gene: 9. The germline V gene has CDR1 SGHRS and CDR2 YFSETQ. The CDR3 DNA reads as TGCGCCAGCAGCTCCTACCCGGGGGAGGGCTACAATGAGCAGTTCTTC. Its protein product is CASSSYPGEGYNEQFF.

The genes are TRBV14 and TRBJ2-7; 7 nucleotides align to TRBD2. Germline assignment: CDR1 SGHDN and CDR2 FVKESK. CDR3 length: 14 residues. Trimming took 4 bases from V and 0 from J; bases not matched to a gene: 3. The CDR3 is CASSLGGGSYEQYF. CDR3 DNA sequence: TGTGCCAGCAGCCTGGGCGGGGGCTCCTACGAGCAGTACTTC.